A selection of T cell receptor beta chains follows, all from one sample in a study of T cell repertoires in cytomegalovirus infection. These receptors' antigens are unknown. MiXCR, applied by TCRdb to the reads, yields one record per CDR3 protein. This table holds 90,000 to 130,000 distinct CDR3 sequences, roughly a tenth found once. Material: PBMCs, sequenced either directly or after in vitro stimulation (not recorded which). The source is a human donor in good health (CMV status not recorded). Some clones in this sample may be carry-over from other donors' samples. CDR3s include the opening cysteine and the closing phenylalanine or tryptophan. The D gene is left open where the match is weak. Clone size, where shown, is once, few, many, or a class for clones that have expanded.

clone size,D gene,J gene,V gene,CDR3 protein,CDR3 DNA
many,NA,TRBJ2-5,TRBV7-2,CASRPTSKETQYF,TGTGCCAGCAGACCGACTAGTAAAGAGACCCAGTACTTC
NA,NA,TRBJ2-2,TRBV20-1,CSARDFRLAAGELFF,TGCAGTGCTAGAGACTTCAGGCTAGCCGCCGGGGAGCTGTTTTTT
many,NA,TRBJ2-3,TRBV7-2,CASSLDFGSDTQYF,TGTGCCAGCAGCTTAGATTTCGGTTCCGATACGCAGTATTTT
few,TRBD2,TRBJ2-1,TRBV2,CASSKLAGDYEQFF,TGTGCCAGCAGTAAGCTAGCGGGAGATTATGAGCAGTTCTTC
many,NA,TRBJ2-1,TRBV7-9,CASSFSGSYNEQFF,TGTGCCAGCAGCTTTAGCGGCTCCTACAATGAGCAGTTCTTC
NA,TRBD2,TRBJ2-1,TRBV7-9,CASSPSGRGYREQFF,TGTGCCAGCAGCCCTAGCGGGAGGGGGTATCGTGAGCAGTTCTTC
many,TRBD2,TRBJ2-2,TRBV7-8,CASSSKLAGGHTGELFF,TGTGCCAGCAGCTCCAAGCTAGCGGGAGGCCACACCGGGGAGCTGTTTTTT
NA,NA,TRBJ2-1,TRBV11-3,CASSYPGYNEQFF,TGTGCCAGCAGCTACCCGGGGTACAATGAGCAGTTCTTC
few,NA,TRBJ2-5,TRBV29-1,CSVTGQGHQETQYF,TGCAGCGTTACCGGGCAGGGACACCAAGAGACCCAGTACTTC
NA,TRBD2,TRBJ2-5,TRBV7-2,CASSSWGLAAQETQYF,TGTGCCAGCAGCTCCTGGGGACTAGCGGCTCAAGAGACCCAGTACTTC
few,TRBD2,TRBJ2-1,TRBV19,CASSIDPSGRTYEQFF,TGTGCCAGTAGTATAGATCCTAGCGGGAGAACCTATGAGCAGTTCTTC
NA,NA,TRBJ1-5,TRBV12-3/TRBV12-4,CASSLVGRQQHF,TGTGCCAGCAGTTTGGTAGGGAGGCAACAGCATTTT
many,TRBD2,TRBJ2-1,TRBV14,CASSPLGPGRNEQFF,TGTGCCAGCAGCCCCCTTGGGCCCGGGAGGAATGAGCAGTTCTTC
many,TRBD2,TRBJ2-1,TRBV12-3/TRBV12-4,CASRPGLAEYNEQFF,TGTGCCAGCAGACCTGGACTAGCGGAATACAATGAGCAGTTCTTC
NA,TRBD1,TRBJ1-5,TRBV6-6,CASSPRGTGVGQPQHF,TGTGCCAGCAGTCCCAGAGGGACAGGGGTAGGTCAGCCCCAGCATTTT
few,NA,TRBJ2-2,TRBV12-5,CASGLLQGTGNTGELFF,TGTGCTAGTGGTTTGCTCCAAGGGACGGGAAACACCGGGGAGCTGTTTTTT
many,NA,TRBJ2-3,TRBV7-9,CASSLEGRGGTDTQYF,TGTGCCAGCAGCTTAGAAGGCAGGGGGGGCACAGATACGCAGTATTTT
many,NA,TRBJ1-2,TRBV7-2,CASSLGDGPVYGYTF,TGTGCCAGCAGCTTAGGCGATGGACCCGTCTATGGCTACACCTTC
many,NA,TRBJ2-2,TRBV11-1,CASSSGGGSGELFF,TGTGCCAGCAGCTCCGGAGGGGGCTCCGGGGAGCTGTTTTTT
many,TRBD2,TRBJ2-1,TRBV12-3/TRBV12-4,CASSLGSGGYNEQFF,TGTGCCAGCAGTTTAGGTAGCGGGGGCTACAATGAGCAGTTCTTC
NA,NA,TRBJ1-1,TRBV29-1,CSVDRQGITEAFF,TGCAGCGTTGATCGGCAGGGAATTACTGAAGCTTTCTTT
NA,NA,TRBJ1-4,TRBV28,CASRLWAELFF,TGTGCCAGCAGACTCTGGGCGGAACTGTTTTTT
many,TRBD2,TRBJ2-7,TRBV7-6,CASSLGTSGSSYEQYF,TGTGCCAGCAGCCTAGGGACTAGCGGGAGTTCCTACGAGCAGTACTTC
many,NA,TRBJ2-1,TRBV7-9,CASSLMDGESSQFF,TGTGCCAGCAGCTTGATGGACGGAGAATCGTCGCAGTTCTTC
many,NA,TRBJ1-1,TRBV19,CASTSIGGNTEAFF,TGTGCCAGTACCTCCATAGGGGGAAACACTGAAGCTTTCTTT
many,TRBD2,TRBJ2-1,TRBV7-9,CASSSGASSYNEQFF,TGTGCCAGCAGTAGCGGGGCCAGCTCCTACAATGAGCAGTTCTTC
many,NA,TRBJ2-5,TRBV7-2,CASSLGGRSETQYF,TGTGCCAGCAGCTTAGGTGGGAGGAGCGAGACCCAGTACTTC
few,NA,TRBJ1-1,TRBV28,CASSLWGGNTEAFF,TGTGCCAGCAGTTTGTGGGGCGGGAACACTGAAGCTTTCTTT
many,NA,TRBJ1-5,TRBV2,CASMFDLGQAQPQHF,TGTGCCAGCATGTTCGACCTGGGGCAGGCTCAGCCCCAGCATTTT
many,TRBD2,TRBJ2-7,TRBV6-2/TRBV6-3,CASSYPIGTSGAFPGDEQYF,TGTGCCAGCAGTTACCCTATAGGGACTAGCGGAGCCTTCCCCGGGGACGAGCAGTACTTC
many,NA,TRBJ1-1,TRBV28,CASSVGSTEAFF,TGTGCCAGCAGCGTAGGGAGCACTGAAGCTTTCTTT
many,NA,TRBJ1-1,TRBV7-2,CASSLAGLSTEAFF,TGTGCCAGCAGCTTGGCGGGGCTGAGCACTGAAGCTTTCTTT
NA,NA,TRBJ2-5,TRBV10-1,CASPSRDQETQYF,TGCGCCAGCCCCAGCCGCGACCAAGAGACCCAGTACTTC
many,NA,TRBJ2-5,TRBV7-2,CASSLGGGKETQYF,TGTGCCAGCAGCTTAGGTGGAGGGAAGGAGACCCAGTACTTC
many,TRBD1,TRBJ1-2,TRBV5-6,CASSFRGRALYTF,TGTGCCAGCAGCTTCAGGGGGCGCGCTCTCTACACCTTC
NA,TRBD1,TRBJ1-5,TRBV12-5,CASGSIGTGNQPQHF,TGTGCTAGTGGTTCGATCGGGACAGGTAATCAGCCCCAGCATTTT
many,TRBD1,TRBJ2-2,TRBV7-9,CASTPWDSNTGELFF,TGTGCCAGCACCCCGTGGGACAGTAACACCGGGGAGCTGTTTTTT
many,NA,TRBJ2-5,TRBV7-8,CASTALQRGETQYF,TGTGCCAGCACGGCACTACAAAGGGGAGAGACCCAGTACTTC
many,NA,TRBJ1-2,TRBV7-2,CASSSLVGYTF,TGTGCCAGCAGCTCGCTGGTAGGCTACACCTTC